Sequencing of this T cell receptor (beta chain) was carried out in a study of T cell responses to AZD1222 COVID-19 vaccine. Some clones are missing from TCRdb's copy, which holds only in-frame ones; the method was immunoSEQ multiplex PCR. This sample carries more than 100,000 clones, just under 90% of them seen once, and the ten largest clones take roughly 4.5%. To note about this clone: The antigen is unknown.

Germline lookup yields CDR1 SNHLY and CDR2 FYNNEI. The CDR3 has 17 amino acids. The ends were cut back, 1 base at V and 9 bases at J, with 19 bases in the middle. The study's findings and limits: It was only after the peak T cell response that any repertoires were sampled. Baseline serostatus was positive in only a handful of AZD1222 recipients. Nearly half of the spike-specific TCRs reportedly recognize variant regions that carry no mutations.

This sequence joins TRBV2 and TRBJ1-6; no clear D. The sequence came from an adult in good health. This specimen consisted of peripheral blood, obtained on day 0 of AZD1222 vaccination. DNA of the CDR3: TGTGCCAGCAGTGAAGATGGGGTAGGAAGGTTCGGTTCACCCCTCCACTTT. This sequence encodes CASSEDGVGRFGSPLHF. Full variable domain (rest looked up from reference TRBV2 and TRBJ1-6): EPEVTQTPSHQVTQMGQEVILRCVPISNHLYFYWYRQILGQKVEFLVSFYNNEISEKSEIFDDQFSVERPDGSNFTLKIRSTKLEDSAMYFCASSEDGVGRFGSPLHFGNGTRLTVT.